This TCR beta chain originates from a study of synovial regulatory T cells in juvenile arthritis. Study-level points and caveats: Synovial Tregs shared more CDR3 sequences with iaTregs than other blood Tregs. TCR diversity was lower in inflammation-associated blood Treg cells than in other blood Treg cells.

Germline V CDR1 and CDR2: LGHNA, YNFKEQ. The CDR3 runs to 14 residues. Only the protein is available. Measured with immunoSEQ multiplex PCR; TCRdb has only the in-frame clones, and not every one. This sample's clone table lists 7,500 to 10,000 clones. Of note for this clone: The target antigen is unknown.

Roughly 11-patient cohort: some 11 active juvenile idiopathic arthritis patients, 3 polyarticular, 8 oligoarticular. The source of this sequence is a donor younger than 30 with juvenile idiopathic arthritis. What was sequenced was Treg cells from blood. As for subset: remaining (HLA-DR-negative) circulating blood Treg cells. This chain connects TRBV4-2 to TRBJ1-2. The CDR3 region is CASSQVRGEDGYTF.